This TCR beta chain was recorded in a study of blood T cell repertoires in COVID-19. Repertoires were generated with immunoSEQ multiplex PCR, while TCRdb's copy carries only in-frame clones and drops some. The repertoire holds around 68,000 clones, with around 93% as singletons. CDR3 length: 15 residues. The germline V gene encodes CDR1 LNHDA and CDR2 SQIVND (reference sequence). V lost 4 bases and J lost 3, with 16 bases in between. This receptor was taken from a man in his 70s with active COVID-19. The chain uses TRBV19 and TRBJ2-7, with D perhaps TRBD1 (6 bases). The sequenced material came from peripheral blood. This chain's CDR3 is CASSNGDTRFYEQYF. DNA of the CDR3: TGTGCCAGTAGTAATGGGGACACTAGATTCTACGAGCAGTACTTC.